What follows are 14 T cell receptor beta chains derived from one specimen sequenced in a study of shared clonotypes between healthy human individuals. CD45RO negativity and positive selection for CCR7 defined naive CD8 cells, a population that excluded terminally differentiated effector memory CD45RA+ cells. Data came from immunoSEQ multiplex PCR; TCRdb stores just in-frame clones and leaves some out. There are about 2 million clones in the sample; around 96% occur only once, and 0.95% to 1.5% lies in the top ten. Sequenced input: naive CD8+ T cells sorted from blood. The receptors were gathered from a man aged 18 to 35 in good health.

The V gene is TRBV27, the J gene TRBJ1-2; D not certain. The V end was cut by 8 bases, the J end by 2 bases, with 15 bases between. Germline V lookup: CDR1 MNHEY, CDR2 SMNVEV (reference sequence). The CDR3 is made up of 14 amino acids. The CDR3 bases are TGTGCCAGCGCCCCCGGAATACACAACTATGGCTACACCTTC. Translating gives CASAPGIHNYGYTF.

V is TRBV5-1 and J is TRBJ2-1; 8 nucleotides match TRBD1. V lost 4 bases and J lost 14; bases outside the gene matches: 8. Germline values: CDR1 SGHRS, CDR2 YFSETQ. The CDR3 length is 12 residues. CDR3 residues: CASSQQGVYEFF. The CDR3 DNA reads TGCGCCAGCAGCCAACAGGGGGTATATGAGTTCTTC.

This chain uses TRBV25-1 with TRBJ2-7; 7 bases are a match to TRBD2. Germline V gene sequence: CDR1 MGHDK, CDR2 SYGVNS. V trimming: 10 bases; J trimming: 9 bases; junction bases outside the gene matches: 9. The CDR3 spans 11 residues. CDR3: CATDMGGWQYF. CDR3 DNA: TGTGCCACCGATATGGGGGGGTGGCAGTACTTC.

The chain has TRBV5-6 and TRBJ2-7, with TRBD1 identical over 7 bases. The CDR3 has 14 residues. The ends lost 3 bases at V and 5 bases at J; junction bases unmatched: 8. Looked up from germline, CDR1 is SGHDT and CDR2 is YYEEEE. The CDR3 nucleotides are TGTGCCAGCAGCTCGACAGGGCTCGAGGACGAGCAGTACTTC. It yields the protein CASSSTGLEDEQYF.

The chain combines TRBV27 with TRBJ1-1, with D tentatively TRBD1 (5 bases). The germline V and J ends were trimmed by 4 bases and 5 bases, with 11 bases remaining between them. CDR3 length: 13 amino acids. CDR1 and CDR2 from the germline V gene are MNHEY and SMNVEV (reference sequence). The CDR3: CASSSGGKTEAFF. The CDR3 DNA is TGTGCCAGCAGTTCCGGGGGTAAGACTGAAGCTTTCTTT.

This clone came up once. The V call is TRBV7-8, the J call TRBJ1-5, with TRBD1 as a possible D gene (5 bases). CDR3 length: 14 amino acids. V was shortened by 1 base and J by 14 bases, with 18 bases between the two germline ends. Per the germline V gene, CDR1 is SGHVS and CDR2 is FQNEAQ. In DNA, the CDR3 is TGTGCCAGCAGCTTAGTGGGGGAGTCGGCAGTCGAGCATTTT. This sequence encodes CASSLVGESAVEHF. Full variable domain (missing parts from reference TRBV7-8 and TRBJ1-5): GAGVSQSPRYKVAKRGQDVALRCDPISGHVSLFWYQQALGQGPEFLTYFQNEAQLDKSGLPSDRFFAERPEGSVSTLKIQRTQQEDSAVYLCASSLVGESAVEHFGDGTRLSIL.

Of note for this clone: In the same sample, other DNA sequences code for this CDR3. The chain links TRBV27 to TRBJ2-7, with D tentatively TRBD2 (7 bases). V shed 2 bases and J shed 3 bases, with 11 bases lying between them. Germline V CDR1 and CDR2: MNHEY, SMNVEV (reference sequence). The CDR3 totals 14 residues. This chain's CDR3 is CASSLGGGRYEQYF. CDR3 DNA: TGTGCCAGCAGTTTAGGCGGGGGCCGCTACGAGCAGTACTTC.

The chain has TRBV5-8 and TRBJ1-4, with D uncertain. Germline values: CDR1 SGHTS, CDR2 YDEGEE. The CDR3 has 14 amino acids. Trimming pared 2 bases from V and 4 bases from J, leaving 9 bases between. CDR3 residues: CASSFGRINEKLFF. CDR3 nucleotide sequence: TGTGCCAGCAGCTTCGGACGGATTAATGAAAAACTGTTTTTT.

This chain's CDR3 is CASSLMTGGDETQYF. Here the CDR3 DNA reads TGTGCCAGCAGCTTGATGACAGGGGGGGACGAGACCCAGTACTTC. This chain links TRBV7-8 with TRBJ2-5, with TRBD1 identical over 9 bases. V was pared by 3 bases and J by 5 bases, with 7 bases of the junction left unmatched. The CDR3 runs to 15 residues. Germline CDR1 SGHVS, CDR2 FQNEAQ.

The chain combines TRBV6-5 with TRBJ1-2; possibly TRBD1 for D (6 bases). CDR1 and CDR2 (germline): MNHEY, SVGAGI. The CDR3 runs to 14 residues. V was pared by 3 bases and J by 4 bases, with 12 bases between. The CDR3 spells CASSYTEGGYGYTF. In DNA form, the CDR3 reads TGTGCCAGCAGTTATACCGAAGGGGGCTATGGCTACACCTTC.

This sequence joins TRBV9 and TRBJ1-2; possibly TRBD1 for D (6 bases). The V and J ends lost 4 bases and 8 bases respectively, with 24 bases between them. From germline, CDR1 is SGDLS and CDR2 YYNGEE. CDR3 length equals 16 residues. The CDR3 bases are TGTGCCAGCAGCCCCGCGAACAGGGAACGTATGGCCGGCTACACCTTC. This sequence encodes CASSPANRERMAGYTF.

This clone was detected once. This rearrangement joins TRBV2 to TRBJ2-7; D is perhaps TRBD2 (6 bases). The CDR3 sequence is 15 residues long. V dropped 1 base and J dropped 2 bases, with 12 bases sitting between them. Germline V lookup: CDR1 SNHLY, CDR2 FYNNEI. The CDR3 DNA is TGTGCCAGCAGTGAAGGAGGCGGGGCCCCCTACGAGCAGTACTTC. It encodes CASSEGGGAPYEQYF.

The CDR3: CASHPGEGTEAFF. CDR3 bases: TGTGCCAGCCACCCGGGGGAGGGCACTGAAGCTTTCTTT. The rearrangement joins TRBV2 to TRBJ1-1, with D possibly being TRBD1 (5 bases). The CDR3 length is 13 residues. The V end lost 8 bases, the J end lost 4 bases, and 14 bases lay between the germline ends. The germline gives CDR1 SNHLY, CDR2 FYNNEI.

The J gene is TRBJ1-6, the V gene TRBV14, with unresolved D. Trimming shortened V by 6 bases and J by 4 bases, and 22 bases separated the two germline ends. Germline V gene lookup returns CDR1 SGHDN and CDR2 FVKESK. This CDR3 spans 18 amino acids. CDR3 DNA sequence: TGTGCCAGCAGTGCGTCCGGCCCGATTAATCCATATAATTCACCCCTCCACTTT. It specifies CASSASGPINPYNSPLHF.